The 17 T cell receptor beta chains given below trace back to one sample, sequenced in a study of T-cell reconstitution after alpha-beta-depleted transplantation in children. Unique molecular identifiers were incorporated during preparation of the TCRbeta library. TCRdb processed the PCR reads anew with MiXCR; each CDR3 protein has one entry. This table holds roughly 76,000 distinct CDR3 sequences, about a tenth found once. This sample comprised PBMCs, obtained before TCRalphabeta/CD19-depleted stem cell transplant. All receptors derive from a boy aged 5 to 17 with acute myeloid leukemia, due to receive a stem cell transplant.

The rearrangement uses TRBV7-9 and TRBJ2-4; D assignment may be TRBD1 or TRBD2 (7 bases each). The V gene's germline CDR1 is SEHNR and CDR2 FQNEAQ (reference sequence). The CDR3 runs to 17 residues. Trimming pared 5 bases from V and 2 bases from J, leaving 19 bases between. The chain's CDR3 is CASSLGGEGATKNIQYF. CDR3 sequence (DNA): TGTGCCAGCAGCCTAGGGGGGGAGGGGGCAACCAAAAACATTCAGTACTTC. The full variable domain, completed using reference TRBV7-9 and TRBJ2-4, is DTGVSQNPRHKITKRGQNVTFRCDPISEHNRLYWYRQTLGQGPEFLTYFQNEAQLEKSRLLSDRFSAERPKGSFSTLEIQRTEQGDSAMYLCASSLGGEGATKNIQYFGAGTRLSVL.

The chain combines TRBV9 with TRBJ2-5; weak D call: TRBD2 (5 bases). Trimming removed 0 bases from V and 1 base from J, with 10 bases in between. The CDR3 covers 15 residues. Germline assignment: CDR1 SGDLS and CDR2 YYNGEE. CDR3 nucleotide sequence: TGTGCCAGCAGCGTAGGAGGGCCGGTCCAAGAGACCCAGTACTTC. This sequence encodes CASSVGGPVQETQYF.

This clonotype came up many times. This chain connects TRBV20-1 to TRBJ2-3; a possible D gene is TRBD2 (7 bases). Trimming removed 6 bases at V and 3 bases at J, with 19 bases between. The CDR3 runs 15 residues. The V gene's germline CDR1 is DFQATT and CDR2 SNEGSKA (reference sequence). CDR3 in DNA: TGCAGTGCCCGTTTAGGGGGGGATGTTACAGATACGCAGTATTTT. Its translation is CSARLGGDVTDTQYF.

This clonotype was counted many times. The chain carries TRBV28 and TRBJ2-5; D might be TRBD1 or TRBD2, each matching 5 bases. V was clipped by 5 bases and J by 5 bases, with 21 bases between them. The CDR3 is made up of 16 amino acids. Germline V CDR1 and CDR2: MDHEN, SYDVKM. CDR3 coding DNA: TGTGCCAGCAGTGGGGACCAGGGACGTATTACGGAGACCCAGTACTTC. Translated: CASSGDQGRITETQYF. The full variable domain, rest sourced from reference TRBV28 and TRBJ2-5, is DVKVTQSSRYLVKRTGEKVFLECVQDMDHENMFWYRQDPGLGLRLIYFSYDVKMKEKGDIPEGYSVSREKKERFSLILESASTNQTSMYLCASSGDQGRITETQYFGPGTRLLVL.

This clonotype was observed at least ten times. The genes are TRBV7-3 and TRBJ2-1; 15 nucleotides match TRBD2. V lost 5 bases to trimming and J lost 9 bases; unmatched junction nucleotides: 8. The germline V gene has CDR1 SGHTA and CDR2 FQGTGA. The CDR3 spans 16 residues. DNA for the CDR3: TGTGCCAGCAGCGCTACGGGACTAGCGGGAGGAAGTGAGCAGTTCTTC. Translated: CASSATGLAGGSEQFF.

In its sample, this clonotype was seen many times. This chain uses TRBV7-2 with TRBJ2-7, with D tentatively TRBD1 (5 bases). Germline CDR1 SGHTA, CDR2 FQGNSA. Between the trimmed V and J ends, which lost 2 bases and 0 bases, there was a span of 14 bases. This CDR3 is built from 16 residues. CDR3 bases: TGTGCCAGCAGCTTAAACCCCGGACATAACTCCTACGAGCAGTACTTC. This encodes CASSLNPGHNSYEQYF.

This clonotype was detected many times. The chain recombines TRBV21-1 with TRBJ2-4; the table's D call, TRBD1, was not checked against the DNA. TRBV21-1 has pseudogene status. The CDR3 totals 18 residues. Written as DNA, the CDR3 is TGTGCCAGCAGCAAGCTTCGCCCTCGAGGGGGCGGCAAAAACATTCAGTACTTC. The encoded protein is CASSKLRPRGGGKNIQYF.

This clonotype came up many times. The V call is TRBV7-9, the J call TRBJ2-5; D call uncertain. V was pared by 2 bases and J by 0 bases, with 13 bases between. Looked up from germline, CDR1 is SEHNR and CDR2 is FQNEAQ (reference sequence). This CDR3 contains 16 residues. CDR3 amino acids: CASSLSPLGYQETQYF. The CDR3 bases are TGTGCCAGCAGCTTATCTCCTCTTGGATACCAAGAGACCCAGTACTTC.

This clonotype showed up many times. The chain links TRBV7-2 to TRBJ2-1; TRBD2 matches 7 bases. V lost 0 bases and J lost 2; bases outside the gene matches: 1. This CDR3 has 15 residues. In germline, CDR1 is SGHTA, CDR2 FQGNSA. The CDR3 DNA reads as TGTGCCAGCAGCTTAGCGGGAGGGCCCTACAATGAGCAGTTCTTC. Its protein is CASSLAGGPYNEQFF.

At least ten counts were recorded for this clonotype. The V gene is TRBV20-1, the J gene TRBJ2-5; D gene ambiguous. V was pared by 0 bases and J by 5 bases, with 13 bases between. The CDR3 has 14 residues. The germline V gene encodes CDR1 DFQATT and CDR2 SNEGSKA (reference sequence). The CDR3 loop is CSARDPQHRETQYF. The DNA of the CDR3 is TGCAGTGCTAGAGATCCACAGCACCGGGAGACCCAGTACTTC.

On this clonotype itself: A much larger clonotype is one base distant, so this may be a read error. This chain connects TRBV5-1 to TRBJ2-4; the D gene is possibly TRBD1 (6 bases). CDR3 length: 15 amino acids. Germline CDR1 is SGHRS and CDR2 is YFSETQ. CDR3 in DNA: TGCACCAGCATCTTCATGGACAGCGCCAAAAACATTCAGTACTTC. This sequence encodes CTSIFMDSAKNIQYF. Looking up the rest from reference TRBV5-1 and TRBJ2-4 gives the full variable domain: KAGVTQTPRYLIKTRGQQVTLSCSPISGHRSVSWYQQTPGQGLQFLFEYFSETQRNKGNFPGRFSGRQFSNSRSEMNVSTLELGDSALYLCTSIFMDSAKNIQYFGAGTRLSVL.

This clonotype came up many times. The J gene is TRBJ2-5, the V gene TRBV27, with D uncertain. The CDR3 length is 15 residues. Germline-derived CDR1 and CDR2 are MNHEY and SMNVEV (reference sequence). Trimming cost V 5 bases and J 1 base, with 14 bases left between them. The CDR3 DNA reads TGTGCCAGCAGTAGAAGTCGCCAGACCCAAGAGACCCAGTACTTC. This translates into CASSRSRQTQETQYF.

This clonotype was seen many times. The chain is built from TRBV5-1 and TRBJ1-1, with D possibly TRBD1 on 6 matching bases. The V gene lost 0 bases and the J gene lost 5 bases, with 14 bases spanning the gap. Per the germline V gene, CDR1 is SGHRS and CDR2 is YFSETQ. The CDR3 contains 15 residues. CDR3 coding DNA: TGCGCCAGCAGCTTGGTGGGGGCAGGTGATACTGAAGCTTTCTTT. Protein sequence: CASSLVGAGDTEAFF.

In its sample, this clonotype was seen many times. The chain combines TRBV7-8 with TRBJ2-3; possible D gene TRBD1, 5 bases. The CDR3 contains 13 residues. Trimming cost V 3 bases and J 14 bases, with 18 bases left between them. Germline assignment: CDR1 SGHVS and CDR2 FQNEAQ. The CDR3 coding sequence is TGTGCCAGCAGCTTCAACCTAAGACAGTTACCGTATTTT. Translation gives CASSFNLRQLPYF.

This clonotype came up a few times. The rearrangement uses TRBV30 and TRBJ2-1; 9 nucleotides match TRBD2. The length of the CDR3 is 17 residues. Germline V gene lookup returns CDR1 GTSNPN and CDR2 SVGIG (reference sequence). With V trimmed by 3 bases and J by 7 bases, 16 bases remained unmatched. In DNA form, the CDR3 reads TGTGCCTGGAGCCTTAGCGGGAGTCCCCTTAATTGGAATGAGCAGTTCTTC. It specifies CAWSLSGSPLNWNEQFF.

This clonotype was counted many times. The chain is built from TRBV30 and TRBJ1-5, with 7 bases identical to TRBD1. Per the germline V gene, CDR1 is GTSNPN and CDR2 is SVGIG (reference sequence). The J segment lost 5 bases and the V segment lost 6 bases, leaving 7 bases of the junction unmatched. There are 13 residues in the CDR3. The CDR3 loop is CACGDRNYQPQHF. The CDR3 coding sequence is TGTGCCTGCGGGGACAGAAATTATCAGCCCCAGCATTTT.

Many counts were recorded for this clonotype. The chain employs TRBV20-1 and TRBJ1-5; a possible D gene is TRBD1 (6 bases). The CDR3 sequence is 14 residues long. Between the trimmed V and J ends, which lost 0 bases and 6 bases, there was a span of 12 bases. The germline V gene has CDR1 DFQATT and CDR2 SNEGSKA (reference sequence). CDR3 sequence reads: CSARETGSGQPQHF. In DNA form, the CDR3 reads TGCAGTGCTAGAGAGACAGGTTCTGGTCAGCCCCAGCATTTT.